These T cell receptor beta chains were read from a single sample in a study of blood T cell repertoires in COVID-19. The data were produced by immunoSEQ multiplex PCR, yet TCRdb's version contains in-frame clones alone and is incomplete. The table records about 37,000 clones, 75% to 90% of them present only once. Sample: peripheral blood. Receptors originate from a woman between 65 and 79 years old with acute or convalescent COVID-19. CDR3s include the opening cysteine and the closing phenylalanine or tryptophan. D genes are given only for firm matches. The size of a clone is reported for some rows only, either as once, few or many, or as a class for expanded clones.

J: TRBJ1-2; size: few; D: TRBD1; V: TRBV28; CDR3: CASTGGSVYGYTF; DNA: TGTGCCAGTACAGGGGGCTCGGTCTATGGCTACACCTTC
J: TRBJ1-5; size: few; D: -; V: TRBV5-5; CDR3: CASSLAGGNQPQHF; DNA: TGTGCCAGCAGCTTGGCAGGGGGCAATCAGCCCCAGCATTTT
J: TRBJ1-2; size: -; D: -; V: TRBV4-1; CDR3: CASSQPLRGDYGYTF; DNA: TGCGCCAGCAGCCAACCCTTGCGGGGGGACTATGGCTACACCTTC
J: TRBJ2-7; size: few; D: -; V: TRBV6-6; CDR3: CASSSHSYEQYF; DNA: TGTGCCAGCAGTTCACACTCCTACGAGCAGTACTTC
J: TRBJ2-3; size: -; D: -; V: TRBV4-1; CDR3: CASRGSVTDTQYF; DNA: TGCGCCAGCAGAGGGAGTGTCACAGATACGCAGTATTTT
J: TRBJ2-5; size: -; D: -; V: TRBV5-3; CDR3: CARSLILQETQYF; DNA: TGTGCCAGAAGCTTGATCCTTCAAGAGACCCAGTACTTC
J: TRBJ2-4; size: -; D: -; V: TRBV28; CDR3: CATMGHGENIQYF; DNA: TGTGCCACTATGGGACACGGAGAAAACATTCAGTACTTC
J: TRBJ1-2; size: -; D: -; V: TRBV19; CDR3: CASKLGAATTNYGYTF; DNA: TGTGCCAGTAAGTTGGGGGCAGCGACGACCAACTATGGCTACACCTTC
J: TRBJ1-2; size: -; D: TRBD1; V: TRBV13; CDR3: CASSLDRGSYGYTF; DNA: TGTGCCAGCAGCTTGGACAGGGGATCCTATGGCTACACCTTC
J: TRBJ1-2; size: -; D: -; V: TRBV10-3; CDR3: CAISESSGVYGYTF; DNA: TGTGCCATCAGTGAGTCGTCAGGGGTTTATGGCTACACCTTC
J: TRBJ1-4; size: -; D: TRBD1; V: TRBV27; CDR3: CASSIRDRVVREKLFF; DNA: TGTGCCAGCAGCATAAGGGACAGGGTGGTTCGCGAAAAACTGTTTTTT
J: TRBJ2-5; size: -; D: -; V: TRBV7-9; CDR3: CASSSTGLGETQYF; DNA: TGTGCCAGCAGCTCAACCGGGTTGGGAGAGACCCAGTACTTC
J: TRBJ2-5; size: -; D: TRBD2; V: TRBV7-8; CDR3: CASSLRTSGGPYGTQYF; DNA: TGTGCCAGCAGCTTGAGGACTAGCGGGGGGCCCTACGGGACCCAGTACTTC
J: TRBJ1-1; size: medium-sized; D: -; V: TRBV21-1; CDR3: CASPRRTEMYNTEAFF; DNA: TGTGCCAGCCCGAGGAGGACAGAGATGTACAACACTGAAGCTTTCTTT
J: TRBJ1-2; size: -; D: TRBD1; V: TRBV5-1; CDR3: CASSLKGQGAIGYTF; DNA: TGCGCCAGCAGCTTAAAGGGACAGGGGGCGATAGGCTACACCTTC
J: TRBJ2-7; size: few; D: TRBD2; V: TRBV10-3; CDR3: CAIRASGSDREQYF; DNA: TGTGCCATCAGGGCTAGCGGGAGTGACCGGGAGCAGTACTTC
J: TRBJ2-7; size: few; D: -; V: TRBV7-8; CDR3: CASSLGRRQLRGEQYF; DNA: TGTGCCAGCAGCTTAGGGAGACGACAGTTGCGGGGAGAGCAGTACTTC
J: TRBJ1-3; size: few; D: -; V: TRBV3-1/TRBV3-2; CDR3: CASSTSGNTIYF; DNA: TGTGCCAGCAGTACTAGTGGAAACACCATATATTTT
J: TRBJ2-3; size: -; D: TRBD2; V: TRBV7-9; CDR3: CASRPEERGYTDTQYF; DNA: TGTGCCAGCAGGCCCGAGGAGCGGGGTTACACAGATACGCAGTATTTT
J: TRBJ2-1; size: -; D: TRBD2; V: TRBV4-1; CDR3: CASSQEGSAGAAYNEQFF; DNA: TGCGCCAGCAGCCAAGAAGGATCAGCGGGGGCGGCTTACAATGAGCAGTTCTTC